This T cell receptor (beta chain) was recovered during a study of T-cell reconstitution after alpha-beta-depleted transplantation in children. Findings of the study overall: Reports say that about two months after transplant, the alpha-beta T cells came out of several hundred graft clones that had expanded. After transplant, high TCRbeta diversity at day 60 in some patients arose from surviving recipient T cells and thymic progenitors.

This clonotype appeared many times. Its antigen is as yet unknown. TCRbeta library construction was performed incorporating unique molecular identifiers. TCRdb called the PCR reads again in MiXCR, with one record for every CDR3 protein. The sample lists around 210,000 distinct CDR3 sequences, approximately 7% occurring once. CDR3 length equals 17 residues. V was clipped by 5 bases and J by 3 bases; unmatched bases: 14. Germline V gene data show CDR1 as PRHDT and CDR2 as FYEKMQ (reference sequence). The rearrangement links TRBV13 to TRBJ2-7; the match to TRBD1 covers 9 bases. Sequenced here: PBMCs, sampled before TCRalphabeta/CD19-depleted stem cell transplant. The receptor was isolated from a boy under 10 years old with acute lymphoblastic leukemia, due to receive a stem cell transplant. The CDR3: CASSLRLGTGSFYEQYF. The DNA of the CDR3 is TGTGCCAGCAGCCTCCGTCTCGGGACAGGGTCCTTCTACGAGCAGTACTTC.